These T cell receptor beta chains were read from a single sample in a study of cytomegalovirus exposure and HLA in healthy donors. Sequencing was performed with immunoSEQ multiplex PCR; in TCRdb, only in-frame clones are kept and a portion is missing. The sample holds 150,000 to 200,000 clones, about four fifths seen once. The sample comprised PBMCs. These receptors came from a man aged 25 to 45 in good health and CMV-seropositive. Each CDR3 is given with its conserved first and last residue. The D gene is left open where the match is weak. Clone size is stated in some rows and not others, as once, few, many or a class when expanded.

clone size: .; D gene: .; V gene: TRBV14; J gene: TRBJ2-7; CDR3 DNA: TGTGCCAGCAGCCAAGATGGGTACAGGGCCTACGAGCAGTACTTC; CDR3 protein: CASSQDGYRAYEQYF
clone size: .; D gene: TRBD2; V gene: TRBV27; J gene: TRBJ2-3; CDR3 DNA: TGTGCCAGCACCCCATGGGCTTCGGAGACTAGCGGGGGAGATACGCAGTATTTT; CDR3 protein: CASTPWASETSGGDTQYF
clone size: .; D gene: .; V gene: TRBV29-1; J gene: TRBJ1-2; CDR3 DNA: TGCAGCGTTGAAGACGATATGACAGGCTCTCCCTATGGCTACACCTTC; CDR3 protein: CSVEDDMTGSPYGYTF
clone size: .; D gene: .; V gene: TRBV7-2; J gene: TRBJ1-5; CDR3 DNA: TGTGCCAGCAGCTTCAGAAACAATCAGCCCCAGCATTTT; CDR3 protein: CASSFRNNQPQHF
clone size: few; D gene: .; V gene: TRBV9; J gene: TRBJ2-2; CDR3 DNA: TGTGCCAGCAGCGTAGATCTTACGAACACCGGGGAGCTGTTTTTT; CDR3 protein: CASSVDLTNTGELFF
clone size: .; D gene: TRBD1; V gene: TRBV4-2; J gene: TRBJ1-1; CDR3 DNA: TGTGCCAGCAGCCAAAAGACAGGGATGAACACTGAAGCTTTCTTT; CDR3 protein: CASSQKTGMNTEAFF
clone size: .; D gene: TRBD2; V gene: TRBV2; J gene: TRBJ2-3; CDR3 DNA: TGTGCCAGCAGGGCTAGACTAGCGGGAGGGGCAGATACGCAGTATTTT; CDR3 protein: CASRARLAGGADTQYF
clone size: .; D gene: TRBD1; V gene: TRBV27; J gene: TRBJ2-6; CDR3 DNA: TGTGCCAGCAGTTTTAGGACAGGGGGCTCTGGGGCCAACGTCCTGACTTTC; CDR3 protein: CASSFRTGGSGANVLTF
clone size: .; D gene: .; V gene: TRBV16; J gene: TRBJ1-1; CDR3 DNA: TGTGCCAGCAGCCAGGACACTAACACTGAAGCTTTCTTT; CDR3 protein: CASSQDTNTEAFF
clone size: .; D gene: TRBD1; V gene: TRBV30; J gene: TRBJ1-6; CDR3 DNA: TGTGCCTGGAGGGGGGACAGGGGGACTTCACCCCTCCACTTT; CDR3 protein: CAWRGDRGTSPLHF